These 9 T cell receptor beta chains originate from one sample sequenced in a study of identical twins. TCRdb called the 5' RACE reads again in MiXCR, with one record for every CDR3 protein. The repertoire holds roughly 720,000 distinct CDR3 sequences, with roughly 18% as singletons. The same specimen was also included in a second study, on T cells expressing NK-cell markers.

Sequencing input: PBMCs. The receptors here all came from a woman younger than 35 in good health.

Only a few counts were recorded for this clonotype. The V call is TRBV7-6, the J call TRBJ1-6; D gene uncertain. Trimming shortened V by 5 bases and J by 4 bases, and 9 bases separated the two germline ends. Germline lookup yields CDR1 SGHVS and CDR2 FNYEAQ. The CDR3 has 14 amino acids. As DNA, the CDR3 is TGTGCCAGCAGCGAGACGGATTATAATTCACCCCTCCACTTT. Protein sequence: CASSETDYNSPLHF.

This clonotype was recorded a few times. This sequence joins TRBV19 and TRBJ2-1, with D uncertain. Trimming removed 5 bases from V and 0 bases from J, with 11 bases in between. The CDR3 is 15 residues long. Germline V gives CDR1 LNHDA, CDR2 SQIVND (reference sequence). This CDR3 is CASSARQSSYNEQFF. The CDR3 bases are TGTGCCAGTAGTGCTCGACAAAGCTCCTACAATGAGCAGTTCTTC.

This clonotype has a handful of counts. The rearrangement links TRBV2 to TRBJ2-5; D might be TRBD2 (6 bases). V was trimmed by 3 bases and J by 2 bases, leaving 25 bases between them. The CDR3 is 19 amino acids. In germline, CDR1 is SNHLY, CDR2 FYNNEI. This CDR3 is CASSEWRDEPRRYQETQYF. DNA of the CDR3: TGTGCCAGCAGTGAGTGGAGGGACGAACCTCGCCGGTATCAAGAGACCCAGTACTTC. The whole variable domain, remainder taken from reference TRBV2 and TRBJ2-5, is EPEVTQTPSHQVTQMGQEVILRCVPISNHLYFYWYRQILGQKVEFLVSFYNNEISEKSEIFDDQFSVERPDGSNFTLKIRSTKLEDSAMYFCASSEWRDEPRRYQETQYFGPGTRLLVL.

This clonotype was counted only a few times. The J gene is TRBJ2-2, the V gene TRBV6-1; D remains unclear. Germline CDR1 and CDR2: MNHNS and SASEGT. The CDR3 covers 14 residues. V was pared by 10 bases and J by 4 bases, with 16 bases between. The CDR3 bases are TGTGCCACCATACCGGGCGGTTTCACCGGGGAGCTGTTTTTT. The encoded protein is CATIPGGFTGELFF.

This clonotype was counted between two and nine times. The chain links TRBV29-1 to TRBJ2-2, with 7 bases fitting TRBD1. Germline values: CDR1 SQVTM, CDR2 ANQGSEA. This CDR3 contains 14 residues. The J segment lost 3 bases and the V segment lost 7 bases, leaving 8 bases of the junction unmatched. CDR3 loop: CSATGVVYTGELFF. The CDR3 DNA sequence: TGCAGCGCAACAGGGGTGGTATACACCGGGGAGCTGTTTTTT.

This clonotype was detected only a few times. J is TRBJ1-4 and V is TRBV20-1; no clear D. Germline V gene lookup returns CDR1 DFQATT and CDR2 SNEGSKA (reference sequence). The V end was cut by 0 bases, the J end by 4 bases, with 6 bases between. This CDR3 contains 13 residues. CDR3 protein: CSARDPSNEKLFF. The CDR3, as DNA: TGCAGTGCTAGAGATCCAAGTAATGAAAAACTGTTTTTT.

The rearrangement links TRBV7-2 to TRBJ2-3; a weak D match, TRBD2 (6 bases). The CDR3 runs to 15 residues. Per germline, CDR1 SGHTA and CDR2 FQGNSA. V shed 3 bases and J shed 2 bases, with 12 bases lying between them. The chain's CDR3 is CASSFWGTSTDTQYF. Written as DNA, the CDR3 is TGTGCCAGCAGCTTCTGGGGGACTTCCACAGATACGCAGTATTTT.

This clonotype has a count of ten or more. The rearrangement uses TRBV12-3 or TRBV12-4 and TRBJ1-2; possibly TRBD1 for D (5 bases). This CDR3 spans 15 amino acids. V lost 6 bases and J 5 bases, leaving 19 bases between the germline ends. The CDR3 is CASSPSGEGGYGYTF. CDR3 coding DNA: TGTGCCAGCAGCCCATCGGGGGAGGGAGGATATGGCTACACCTTC.

Worth noting for this clonotype: One end of the junction is discordant with germline, which a read error may explain. The V call is TRBV3-1, the J call TRBJ2-2; 8 positions agree with TRBD1. Germline assignment: CDR1 LGHDT and CDR2 YNNKEL (reference sequence). CDR3 length: 16 amino acids. CDR3 DNA: TGTGCCACCAGCAAGCCGGGACAGGACCTCACCGGGGAGCTGTTTTTT. Translating it yields CATSKPGQDLTGELFF.